The 18 T cell receptor beta chains reported below all come from one sample, sequenced in a study of blood T cell repertoires in COVID-19. Sequencing used immunoSEQ multiplex PCR; TCRdb keeps in-frame clones, though not all of them. This table holds 130,000 to 150,000 clones, under 90% found once. Sequencing was performed on peripheral blood. These receptor sequences come from a man in his 70s who had recovered from COVID-19.

This clone was seen just once. CDR3 bases: TGCGCCAGCAGCGGCGGGGGTAGGCAGAATGAAAAACTGTTTTTT. Its protein is CASSGGGRQNEKLFF. V gene TRBV5-1 combines with J gene TRBJ1-4; maybe TRBD1 (5 bases). This CDR3 has 15 amino acids. Germline CDR1 reads SGHRS; CDR2 reads YFSETQ. V shed 4 bases and J shed 5 bases, with 15 bases lying between them.

V gene TRBV6-1 combines with J gene TRBJ1-6; D not certain. Between the trimmed V and J ends, which lost 1 base and 7 bases, there was a span of 5 bases. The CDR3 has 13 amino acids. Germline loops: CDR1 MNHNS, CDR2 SASEGT. The CDR3 spells CASSEGENSPLHF. The CDR3, as DNA: TGTGCCAGCAGTGAAGGGGAGAATTCACCCCTCCACTTT.

The V gene is TRBV20-1, the J gene TRBJ2-7, with 10 bases aligning to TRBD2. CDR1 is DFQATT and CDR2 is SNEGSKA in the germline V gene (reference sequence). V lost 3 bases, J lost 4 bases, and 6 bases stayed unmatched. The CDR3 runs to 14 residues. CDR3 sequence (DNA): TGCAGTGCTAGTCCGGGGACTAGCGATTACGAGCAGTACTTC. It yields the protein CSASPGTSDYEQYF.

The rearrangement links TRBV5-1 to TRBJ2-7, with 8 bases aligning to TRBD2. Germline V gene data show CDR1 as SGHRS and CDR2 as YFSETQ. The CDR3 totals 14 residues. V lost 4 bases and J lost 0; bases outside the gene matches: 3. The CDR3 DNA follows: TGCGCCAGCAGCCCAGGGACTAGCTCCTACGAGCAGTACTTC. Protein sequence: CASSPGTSSYEQYF. Looking up the rest from reference TRBV5-1 and TRBJ2-7 gives the full variable domain: KAGVTQTPRYLIKTRGQQVTLSCSPISGHRSVSWYQQTPGQGLQFLFEYFSETQRNKGNFPGRFSGRQFSNSRSEMNVSTLELGDSALYLCASSPGTSSYEQYFGPGTRLTVT.

Only one count was recorded for this clone. The chain recombines TRBV12-3 or TRBV12-4 with TRBJ1-6; maybe TRBD1 (5 bases). V was cut by 7 bases and J by 6 bases, with 10 bases left in between. The CDR3 is 13 amino acids. The CDR3 sequence: CASTGTVNSPLHF. The CDR3 DNA is TGTGCCAGCACTGGGACTGTTAATTCACCCCTCCACTTT.

The chain joins TRBV4-3 to TRBJ2-7; 14 nucleotides line up with TRBD2. Germline V gene sequence: CDR1 LGHNA, CDR2 YSLEER. V was clipped by 1 base and J by 3 bases; unmatched bases: 2. The length of the CDR3 is 16 residues. CDR3 coding DNA: TGCGCCAGCAGCCAAGGACTAGCGGGAGGGATCTACGAGCAGTACTTC. Translating it yields CASSQGLAGGIYEQYF.

This rearrangement joins TRBV5-5 to TRBJ2-1; 7 bases are a match to TRBD1. J gave up 6 bases and V 0 bases, and 9 bases lay outside the gene matches. CDR1 is SGHKS, CDR2 YYEKEE, per germline (reference sequence). The length of the CDR3 is 16 residues. The CDR3 protein is CASSLGEQGFFNEQFF. CDR3 nucleotides: TGTGCCAGCAGCTTGGGGGAACAGGGGTTCTTCAATGAGCAGTTCTTC.

The V and J genes are TRBV30 and TRBJ2-3, with D maybe TRBD2 (5 bases). Trimming removed 8 bases from V and 5 bases from J, with 17 bases in between. Per germline, CDR1 GTSNPN and CDR2 SVGIG (reference sequence). The CDR3 contains 13 residues. The chain's CDR3 is CAAYPGEQDTQYF. The CDR3 nucleotides read TGTGCCGCCTACCCCGGGGAACAAGATACGCAGTATTTT.

The chain carries TRBV29-1 and TRBJ2-7; possibly TRBD2 for D (5 bases). Germline values: CDR1 SQVTM, CDR2 ANQGSEA. The CDR3 is made up of 16 amino acids. CDR3 loop: CSRLFIRKMKAYEQYF. CDR3 in DNA: TGCAGTCGACTATTCATCAGGAAGATGAAGGCCTACGAGCAGTACTTC.

The gene calls are TRBV24-1 and TRBJ2-2, with D tentatively TRBD1 (5 bases). Trimming shortened V by 0 bases and J by 2 bases, and 6 bases separated the two germline ends. This CDR3 has 15 residues. The germline gives CDR1 KGHDR, CDR2 SFDVKD. The CDR3 nucleotides are TGTGCCACCAGTGATTTGGGACAAAACACCGGGGAGCTGTTTTTT. Its protein product is CATSDLGQNTGELFF.

The chain recombines TRBV2 with TRBJ2-3; TRBD2 is a possible D gene (6 bases). This CDR3 has 16 amino acids. V shed 7 bases and J shed 0 bases, with 17 bases lying between them. The germline V gene encodes CDR1 SNHLY and CDR2 FYNNEI. The CDR3 DNA reads as TGTGCCAGCATCGCCGGAGACAGCGGGAGCACAGATACGCAGTATTTT. It is translated as CASIAGDSGSTDTQYF.

The rearrangement links TRBV3-1 (or the pseudogene TRBV3-2) to TRBJ2-7; TRBD2 is a possible D gene (5 bases). The CDR3 loop spans 13 amino acids. Between the trimmed V and J ends, which lost 4 bases and 0 bases, there was a span of 7 bases. Looked up from germline, CDR1 is LGHDT and CDR2 is YNNKEL (reference sequence). CDR3 bases: TGTGCCAGCAGCCCCCGGGGCTCCTACGAGCAGTACTTC. This encodes CASSPRGSYEQYF.

This clone was seen a single time. This chain uses TRBV2 with TRBJ2-1; the D is unclear. Germline lookup yields CDR1 SNHLY and CDR2 FYNNEI. CDR3 length equals 12 residues. V was pared by 7 bases and J by 1 base, with 5 bases between. The CDR3, as DNA: TGTGCCAGCAAGGAGTCCTACAATGAGCAGTTCTTC. Translated: CASKESYNEQFF.

This clone came up once. The V call is TRBV6-1, the J call TRBJ2-3, with D perhaps matching TRBD1 (6 bases). CDR3 length: 15 residues. Looked up from germline, CDR1 is MNHNS and CDR2 is SASEGT. V was trimmed by 0 bases and J by 9 bases, leaving 16 bases between them. CDR3 coding DNA: TGTGCCAGCAGTGAAGCCCAGGGGATCAGGTTAACGCAGTATTTT. Amino acid sequence: CASSEAQGIRLTQYF.

The chain has TRBV6-2 or TRBV6-3 and TRBJ1-3; the D is unclear. V lost 4 bases and J 1 base, leaving 14 bases between the germline ends. Per the germline V gene, CDR1 is MNHEY and CDR2 is SVGEGT. The CDR3 consists of 16 residues. The CDR3 spells CASSFTAAGSGNTIYF. CDR3 coding DNA: TGTGCCAGCAGTTTCACAGCCGCGGGATCTGGAAACACCATATATTTT.

This clone was seen a single time. The junction and the germline gene differ at one end; a read error may be behind it. V usage is TRBV6-5 and J usage is TRBJ2-7; D gene ambiguous. The CDR3 covers 10 residues. The germline V gene has CDR1 MNHEY and CDR2 SVGAGI. The CDR3 sequence: CASRYYEQYF. CDR3 nucleotides: TGTGCCAGCAGGTACTACGAGCAGTACTTC.

V gene TRBV5-1 combines with J gene TRBJ2-1; 7 nucleotides line up with TRBD2. Germline V gives CDR1 SGHRS, CDR2 YFSETQ. The V gene end was trimmed by 4 bases and the J gene end by 4 bases; junction bases not matched to a gene: 11. The CDR3 sequence is 16 residues long. CDR3 loop: CASSPRVGLEYNEQFF. Here the CDR3 DNA reads TGCGCCAGCAGCCCTCGTGTAGGACTAGAATACAATGAGCAGTTCTTC.

This chain connects TRBV5-8 to TRBJ2-3; 8 bases align to TRBD1. The CDR3 extends over 16 amino acids. Germline V gives CDR1 SGHTS, CDR2 YDEGEE. Germline trimming cut 2 bases from V and 3 bases from J; bases unmatched to any gene: 8. The CDR3, as DNA: TGTGCCAGCAGCTTTGGGACAGGACTTACTACAGATACGCAGTATTTT. The encoded protein is CASSFGTGLTTDTQYF.